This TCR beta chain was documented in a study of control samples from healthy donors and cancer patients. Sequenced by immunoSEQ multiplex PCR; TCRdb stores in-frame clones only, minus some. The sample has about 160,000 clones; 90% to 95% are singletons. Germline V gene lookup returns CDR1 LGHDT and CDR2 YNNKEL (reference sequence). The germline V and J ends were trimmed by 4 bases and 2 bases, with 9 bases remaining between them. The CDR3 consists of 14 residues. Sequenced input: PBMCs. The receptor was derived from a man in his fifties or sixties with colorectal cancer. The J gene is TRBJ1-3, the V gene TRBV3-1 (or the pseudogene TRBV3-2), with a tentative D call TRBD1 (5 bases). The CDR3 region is CASSLGHTGNTIYF. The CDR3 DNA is TGTGCCAGCAGCCTCGGACATACTGGAAACACCATATATTTT.